A selection of T cell receptor beta chains follows, all from one sample in a study of cytomegalovirus exposure and HLA in healthy donors. TCRdb keeps only in-frame clones here, not all; method: immunoSEQ multiplex PCR. This table has some 120,000 clones, roughly 70% appearing once. The sample comprised PBMCs. Receptors originate from a woman in her thirties or forties in good health and CMV-seronegative. Both conserved end residues are part of each CDR3. A D gene is named only where the DNA matches it firmly. Not every row has a clone size; where given, it reads once, few, many or a size class.

D: -; size: -; V: TRBV2; J: TRBJ1-3; length: 13; CDR3: CASTRDTGNTIYF; DNA: TGTGCCAGCACACGGGACACTGGAAACACCATATATTTT
D: TRBD2; size: -; V: TRBV6-5; J: TRBJ2-1; length: 16; CDR3: CASSYSSRTRANEQFF; DNA: TGTGCCAGCAGTTACTCGTCCCGGACTAGGGCCAATGAGCAGTTCTTC
D: -; size: -; V: TRBV18; J: TRBJ1-3; length: 15; CDR3: CASSSEQGAGNTIYF; DNA: TGTGCCAGCTCCTCCGAACAGGGCGCTGGAAACACCATATATTTT
D: TRBD2; size: -; V: TRBV6-5; J: TRBJ2-1; length: 15; CDR3: CASSGGLAHYNEQFF; DNA: TGTGCCAGCAGTGGAGGACTAGCGCACTACAATGAGCAGTTCTTC
D: -; size: few; V: TRBV6-5; J: TRBJ2-7; length: 14; CDR3: CASTVDRNSYEQYF; DNA: TGTGCCAGCACCGTGGACAGAAACTCCTACGAGCAGTACTTC
D: -; size: medium-sized; V: TRBV27; J: TRBJ1-5; length: 15; CDR3: CASSSGVGDLGPQHF; DNA: TGTGCCAGCAGTTCGGGTGTAGGGGACTTGGGGCCCCAGCATTTT
D: TRBD2; size: -; V: TRBV7-9; J: TRBJ2-3; length: 17; CDR3: CASSRWQASGGTDTQYF; DNA: TGTGCCAGCAGCCGGTGGCAGGCTAGCGGGGGCACAGATACGCAGTATTTT
D: -; size: -; V: TRBV27; J: TRBJ2-5; length: 12; CDR3: CANADKRGGQYF; DNA: TGTGCCAACGCTGATAAAAGGGGAGGCCAGTACTTC
D: TRBD1; size: -; V: TRBV7-9; J: TRBJ2-2; length: 16; CDR3: CASSLVRGRGTGELFF; DNA: TGTGCCAGCAGCCTTGTCAGGGGGCGAGGGACCGGGGAGCTGTTTTTT
D: -; size: few; V: TRBV4-3; J: TRBJ2-5; length: 14; CDR3: CASSPVGSQETQYF; DNA: TGCGCCAGCAGCCCCGTCGGGTCCCAAGAGACCCAGTACTTC
D: -; size: -; V: TRBV29-1; J: TRBJ2-3; length: 15; CDR3: CSVSIPTLGPDTQYF; DNA: TGCAGCGTTTCGATCCCCACTCTAGGCCCAGATACGCAGTATTTT
D: TRBD2; size: -; V: TRBV2; J: TRBJ2-6; length: 20; CDR3: CASTQMYRGLAGTGANVLTF; DNA: TGTGCCAGCACCCAGATGTACAGAGGACTAGCGGGAACTGGGGCCAACGTCCTGACTTTC
D: -; size: -; V: TRBV5-1; J: TRBJ1-4; length: 16; CDR3: CASKGGGASTNEKLFF; DNA: TGCGCCAGCAAAGGCGGGGGTGCTTCAACTAATGAAAAACTGTTTTTT
D: -; size: once; V: TRBV7-9; J: TRBJ1-1; length: 14; CDR3: CASSLGGWLNEAFF; DNA: TGTGCCAGCAGCTTAGGAGGTTGGCTGAACGAAGCTTTCTTT
D: -; size: -; V: TRBV5-6; J: TRBJ2-2; length: 18; CDR3: CASSLVWFRESGTGELFF; DNA: TGTGCCAGCAGCTTGGTATGGTTTCGGGAGTCGGGCACCGGGGAGCTGTTTTTT
D: TRBD2; size: -; V: TRBV7-8; J: TRBJ2-3; length: 16; CDR3: CASSQTSGSSTDTQYF; DNA: TGTGCCAGCAGTCAGACTAGCGGGAGTAGCACAGATACGCAGTATTTT
D: TRBD2; size: -; V: TRBV4-2; J: TRBJ2-1; length: 18; CDR3: CASSQELAGGPSYNEQFF; DNA: TGTGCCAGCAGCCAAGAACTAGCGGGGGGACCCTCCTACAATGAGCAGTTCTTC
D: TRBD1; size: once; V: TRBV6-1; J: TRBJ1-3; length: 14; CDR3: CASSQRQGESTIYF; DNA: TGTGCCAGCAGCCAAAGACAGGGGGAAAGTACCATATATTTT
D: TRBD1; size: few; V: TRBV7-9; J: TRBJ2-7; length: 16; CDR3: CASTTRGTGDSYEQYF; DNA: TGTGCCAGCACCACCCGCGGGACAGGGGACTCCTACGAGCAGTACTTC
D: -; size: -; V: TRBV2; J: TRBJ1-4; length: 12; CDR3: CASRFGGEKLFF; DNA: TGTGCCAGCAGATTTGGCGGGGAAAAACTGTTTTTT
D: -; size: -; V: TRBV6-5; J: TRBJ2-2; length: 14; CDR3: CASSLELNTGELFF; DNA: TGTGCCAGCAGTCTCGAACTGAACACCGGGGAGCTGTTTTTT
D: -; size: -; V: TRBV6-1; J: TRBJ2-7; length: 12; CDR3: CASTARDYEQYF; DNA: TGTGCCAGCACAGCCCGGGACTACGAGCAGTACTTC
D: -; size: -; V: TRBV4-1; J: TRBJ1-4; length: 15; CDR3: CASSQDPFRVEKLFF; DNA: TGCGCCAGCAGCCAAGACCCCTTCAGGGTTGAAAAACTGTTTTTT
D: -; size: -; V: TRBV5-6; J: TRBJ2-2; length: 15; CDR3: CASSLVRGAPGELFF; DNA: TGTGCCAGCAGCTTGGTCAGGGGCGCTCCCGGGGAGCTGTTTTTT
D: -; size: few; V: TRBV19; J: TRBJ2-1; length: 14; CDR3: CASSIQGLSDEQFF; DNA: TGTGCCAGTAGTATACAGGGGCTGTCTGATGAGCAGTTCTTC
D: -; size: -; V: TRBV28; J: TRBJ1-1; length: 11; CDR3: CASRRGTEAFF; DNA: TGTGCCAGCAGACGCGGCACTGAAGCTTTCTTT
D: -; size: -; V: TRBV5-6; J: TRBJ1-1; length: 16; CDR3: CASSRPGGLSNTEAFF; DNA: TGTGCCAGCAGCCGACCGGGGGGCTTATCGAACACTGAAGCTTTCTTT
D: TRBD2; size: -; V: TRBV29-1; J: TRBJ2-7; length: 11; CDR3: CSVGGGAEQYF; DNA: TGCAGCGTGGGGGGGGGAGCCGAGCAGTACTTC
D: -; size: -; V: TRBV11-2; J: TRBJ2-4; length: 11; CDR3: CASRPTGVQYF; DNA: TGTGCCAGCAGACCCACAGGAGTTCAGTACTTC
D: TRBD2; size: once; V: TRBV7-3; J: TRBJ2-2; length: 14; CDR3: CASSPTSAAGELFF; DNA: TGTGCCAGCAGCCCCACTAGCGCTGCCGGGGAGCTGTTTTTT